Listed below are T cell receptor beta chains from one sample, sequenced in a study of cytomegalovirus exposure and HLA in healthy donors. Generated by immunoSEQ multiplex PCR, the TCRdb table keeps only in-frame clones and is missing some. The sample lists approximately 150,000 clones; roughly four fifths were seen once. Input material: PBMCs. The receptors here all came from a woman in her sixties or seventies in good health and CMV-seronegative. CDR3s leave out the opening cysteine and the closing phenylalanine or tryptophan.

j_gene | v_gene | CDR3aa
TRBJ1-2 | TRBV28 | AGTGVGGYT
TRBJ1-5 | TRBV10-3 | AISELGGVDQPQH
TRBJ1-1 | TRBV6-5 | ASSYLGGTEAF
TRBJ2-5 | TRBV7-8 | ASSTSGPGGRETQY
TRBJ2-7 | TRBV30 | AWSARGLAGVSEQY
TRBJ1-4 | TRBV15 | ATSRTPGTGNEKLF
TRBJ2-5 | TRBV29-1 | SVAGLAGETQY
TRBJ2-7 | TRBV5-1 | ASSPMFGSEQY
NA | TRBV2 | ASSEGGLAYDEQY
TRBJ2-7 | TRBV28 | ASSVTSYEQY
TRBJ2-3 | TRBV4-2 | ASSRRQGSTDTQY
TRBJ1-4 | TRBV7-2 | ASSPDRGGEKLF
TRBJ2-1 | TRBV5-1 | ASSLGGTSGNNEQF
TRBJ2-3 | TRBV7-3 | ASSLTRRQGSDTQY
NA | TRBV7-9 | ASSFTGYEQY
TRBJ1-4 | TRBV15 | ATSVGETGVNEKLF
TRBJ2-3 | TRBV27 | ASSPVLVTDTQY